This T cell receptor beta chain was obtained from a study of T-cell reconstitution after alpha-beta-depleted transplantation in children. The study, taken as a whole, reports: Among T cells one year after transplant, newly produced cells accounted for most counts and diversity. Several hundred expanded graft clones reportedly gave rise to the alpha-beta T cells present about two months after transplant.

The sample holds a few counts of this clonotype. Antigen unknown. Preparation of the TCRbeta library involved a method that used unique molecular identifiers. TCRdb independently ran MiXCR on the PCR reads; one entry per CDR3 protein. The table includes 480,000 or so distinct CDR3 sequences, 8% to 11% detected once. V shed 3 bases and J 2 bases; nucleotides not matched to a gene: 8. The CDR3 contains 16 residues. Germline V gives CDR1 KGHSH, CDR2 LQKENI. Specimen: PBMCs, collected before TCRalphabeta/CD19-depleted stem cell transplant. The rearrangement links TRBV18 to TRBJ2-5; 8 nucleotides agree with TRBD1. The source of this sequence is a child under 10 years old with inherited bone marrow failure, due to receive a stem cell transplant. CDR3 protein: CASSPQGAGAQETQYF. CDR3 nucleotides: TGTGCCAGCTCACCCCAGGGGGCAGGGGCTCAAGAGACCCAGTACTTC.